These 16 T cell receptor beta chains came from one sample sequenced in a study of blood T cell repertoires in COVID-19. Only in-frame clones appear in the TCRdb table, and some are missing; sequencing was by immunoSEQ multiplex PCR. The repertoire consists of about 300,000 clones, with 85% occurring once and the leading ten covering 1.9%. Sequencing was done on a sample of PBMCs or T cells enriched from blood (not recorded which). These receptors were obtained from a woman younger than 45 who had been exposed to COVID-19.

This clone occurred once. This sequence joins TRBV6-1 and TRBJ1-2; D gene uncertain. V lost 1 base and J lost 4, with 16 bases in between. The CDR3 length is 16 residues. CDR1 is MNHNS and CDR2 is SASEGT in the germline V gene. CDR3 bases: TGTGCCAGCAGTGAAGGGCTTTCTAGGATTCGCTATGGCTACACCTTC. Amino acid sequence: CASSEGLSRIRYGYTF.

The chain combines TRBV5-1 with TRBJ1-1, with D maybe TRBD1 (5 bases). CDR3 length: 15 amino acids. Germline-derived CDR1 and CDR2 are SGHRS and YFSETQ. The V end was cut by 0 bases, the J end by 4 bases, with 13 bases between. The CDR3 sequence: CASSLVPGEVTEAFF. CDR3 nucleotide sequence: TGCGCCAGCAGCTTGGTACCGGGGGAAGTCACTGAAGCTTTCTTT.

The chain links TRBV11-2 to TRBJ2-7; TRBD2 is a possible D gene (5 bases). V was pared by 6 bases and J by 4 bases, with 16 bases between. The CDR3 is 14 amino acids. Germline values: CDR1 SGHAT, CDR2 FQNNGV. CDR3 nucleotide sequence: TGTGCCAGCAGTATTGGGAGACACGGGTACGAGCAGTACTTC. It codes for CASSIGRHGYEQYF. Complete variable domain (other parts from reference TRBV11-2 and TRBJ2-7): EAGVAQSPRYKIIEKRQSVAFWCNPISGHATLYWYQQILGQGPKLLIQFQNNGVVDDSQLPKDRFSAERLKGVDSTLKIQPAKLEDSAVYLCASSIGRHGYEQYFGPGTRLTVT.

This clone appeared a few times. V is TRBV4-1 and J is TRBJ1-1; D remains unclear. Trimming shortened V by 5 bases and J by 2 bases, and 15 bases separated the two germline ends. The germline V gene encodes CDR1 MGHRA and CDR2 YSYEKL. The CDR3 has 15 residues. The DNA for the CDR3 is TGCGCCAGCAGCGTTGTAGAGTATATAAACACTGAAGCTTTCTTT. Translating it yields CASSVVEYINTEAFF.

The rearrangement links TRBV5-1 to TRBJ2-3, with D possibly being TRBD2 (7 bases). Per the germline V gene, CDR1 is SGHRS and CDR2 is YFSETQ. Trimming took off 3 bases at V and 10 bases at J, with 21 bases between the two ends. The length of the CDR3 is 15 residues. In nucleotides, the CDR3 is TGCGCCAGCAGCTCGGCCGGGGGGCGGGGTGGCCCGCAGTATTTT. It specifies CASSSAGGRGGPQYF.

This clone was seen a single time. The chain links TRBV19 to TRBJ2-7; tentatively, D is TRBD2 (5 bases). V lost 4 bases and J lost 0, with 13 bases in between. Germline CDR1 reads LNHDA; CDR2 reads SQIVND (reference sequence). The CDR3 is made up of 15 amino acids. CDR3 in amino acids: CASSTRADPSYEQYF. CDR3 DNA sequence: TGTGCCAGTAGTACTAGAGCGGATCCCTCCTACGAGCAGTACTTC.

The chain uses TRBV7-3 and TRBJ2-7, with a possible D match to TRBD1 (6 bases). The germline V gene encodes CDR1 SGHTA and CDR2 FQGTGA. V was clipped by 1 base and J by 2 bases, with 12 bases between them. The CDR3 contains 15 residues. The CDR3 reads CASSLNPGAAYEQYF. The CDR3 nucleotides read TGTGCCAGCAGCTTAAACCCAGGGGCCGCCTACGAGCAGTACTTC.

V gene TRBV5-1 combines with J gene TRBJ2-1; 14 nucleotides align to TRBD2. The CDR3 is 17 residues long. CDR1 and CDR2 from the germline V gene are SGHRS and YFSETQ. Unmatched junction bases numbered 6, after V lost 1 base and J lost 6 bases. CDR3 sequence: CASSLRAGTSGSNEQFF. Here the CDR3 DNA reads TGCGCCAGCAGCTTGAGGGCCGGGACTAGCGGGAGCAATGAGCAGTTCTTC.

This chain connects TRBV14 to TRBJ1-2; D ambiguous. The CDR3 consists of 14 residues. The germline V gene encodes CDR1 SGHDN and CDR2 FVKESK. Trimming removed 2 bases at V and 4 bases at J, with 11 bases between. CDR3 loop: CASSQSIPLYGYTF. CDR3 nucleotides: TGTGCCAGCAGCCAAAGCATACCCCTCTATGGCTACACCTTC.

The gene calls are TRBV19 and TRBJ2-3, with 8 bases matching TRBD2. V lost 3 bases, J lost 4 bases, and 9 bases stayed unmatched. Germline V gives CDR1 LNHDA, CDR2 SQIVND (reference sequence). There are 16 residues in the CDR3. The CDR3 coding sequence is TGTGCCAGTAGTATTCGAAGCGGGAGAACGGCAGATACGCAGTATTTT. Translated, it gives CASSIRSGRTADTQYF.

The rearrangement uses TRBV19 and TRBJ1-2; maybe TRBD1 (6 bases). Trimming removed 8 bases from V and 3 bases from J, with 13 bases in between. The CDR3 loop spans 13 amino acids. Germline CDR1 LNHDA, CDR2 SQIVND (reference sequence). The CDR3 nucleotides are TGTGCCAGTGGAAAAGGGGGAGACTATGGCTACACCTTC. Residues: CASGKGGDYGYTF.

The chain carries TRBV5-1 and TRBJ1-6; 11 nucleotides match TRBD1. There are 18 residues in the CDR3. The germline V gene encodes CDR1 SGHRS and CDR2 YFSETQ. The V gene end was trimmed by 0 bases and the J gene end by 6 bases; junction bases not matched to a gene: 8. The CDR3 protein is CASSLAGLGTGGNSPLHF. The CDR3 DNA reads as TGCGCCAGCAGCTTGGCTGGTTTAGGGACAGGGGGTAATTCACCCCTCCACTTT.

This sequence joins TRBV18 and TRBJ1-1; 7 positions agree with TRBD1. J lost 2 bases, V lost 4 bases, and 13 bases had no gene match. The CDR3 spans 17 residues. From germline, CDR1 is KGHSH and CDR2 LQKENI. CDR3 DNA: TGTGCCAGCTCACTAAATTTCTTGGGACAGACTAACACTGAAGCTTTCTTT. This sequence encodes CASSLNFLGQTNTEAFF.

The rearrangement uses TRBV5-1 and TRBJ2-5, with D unclear. Trimming removed 2 bases from V and 4 bases from J, with 18 bases in between. The CDR3 extends over 16 amino acids. In germline, CDR1 is SGHRS, CDR2 YFSETQ. The chain's CDR3 is CASSFGRSLARETQYF. DNA of the CDR3: TGCGCCAGCAGCTTTGGCAGGTCGCTGGCAAGAGAGACCCAGTACTTC.

The rearrangement joins TRBV2 to TRBJ1-1; no clear D gene. Germline V CDR1 and CDR2: SNHLY, FYNNEI. The V end was cut by 7 bases, the J end by 10 bases, with 16 bases between. The CDR3 consists of 12 residues. In DNA form, the CDR3 reads TGTGCCAGCACAGTTTGGAGTACCTCAGCTTTCTTT. Its protein is CASTVWSTSAFF.

The chain links TRBV25-1 to TRBJ1-4; 7 bases map to TRBD1. Germline V lookup: CDR1 MGHDK, CDR2 SYGVNS. Trimming took 8 bases from V and 5 from J; bases not matched to a gene: 8. This CDR3 contains 14 residues. DNA for the CDR3: TGTGCCAGCGGTAACAGGGGTCGAAATGAAAAACTGTTTTTT. Translating it yields CASGNRGRNEKLFF. Variable domain in full (rest from reference TRBV25-1 and TRBJ1-4): EADIYQTPRYLVIGTGKKITLECSQTMGHDKMYWYQQDPGMELHLIHYSYGVNSTEKGDLSSESTVSRIRTEHFPLTLESARPSHTSQYLCASGNRGRNEKLFFGSGTQLSVL.